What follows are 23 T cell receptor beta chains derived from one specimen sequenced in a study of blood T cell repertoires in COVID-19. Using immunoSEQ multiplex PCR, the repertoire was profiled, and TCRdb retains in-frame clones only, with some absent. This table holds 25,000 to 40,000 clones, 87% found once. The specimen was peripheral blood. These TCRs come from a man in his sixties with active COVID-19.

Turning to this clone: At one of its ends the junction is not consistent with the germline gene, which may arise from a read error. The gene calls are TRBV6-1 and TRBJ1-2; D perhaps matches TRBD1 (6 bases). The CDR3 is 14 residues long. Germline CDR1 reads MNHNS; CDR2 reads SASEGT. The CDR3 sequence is CVSSEQDSLYGYTF. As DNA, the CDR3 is TGTGTCAGCAGTGAACAGGACAGCCTCTATGGCTACACCTTC.

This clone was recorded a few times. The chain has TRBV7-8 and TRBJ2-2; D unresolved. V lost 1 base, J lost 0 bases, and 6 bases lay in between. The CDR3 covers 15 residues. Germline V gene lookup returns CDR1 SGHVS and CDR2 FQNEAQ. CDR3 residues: CASSLVSANTGELFF. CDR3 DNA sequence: TGTGCCAGCAGCTTAGTGTCAGCGAACACCGGGGAGCTGTTTTTT.

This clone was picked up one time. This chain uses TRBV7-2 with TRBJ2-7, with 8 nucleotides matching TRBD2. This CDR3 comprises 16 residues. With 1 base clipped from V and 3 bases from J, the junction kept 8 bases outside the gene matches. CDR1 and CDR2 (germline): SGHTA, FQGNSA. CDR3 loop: CASSLEGVSGVYEQYF. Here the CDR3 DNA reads TGTGCCAGCAGCTTAGAGGGGGTTAGCGGGGTCTACGAGCAGTACTTC.

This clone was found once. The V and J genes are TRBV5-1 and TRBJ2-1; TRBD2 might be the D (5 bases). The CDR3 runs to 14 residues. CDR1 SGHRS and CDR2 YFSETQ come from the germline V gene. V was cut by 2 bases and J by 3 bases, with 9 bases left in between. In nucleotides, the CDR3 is TGCGCCAGCAGCTTCTCGAGGGACTACAATGAGCAGTTCTTC. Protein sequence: CASSFSRDYNEQFF.

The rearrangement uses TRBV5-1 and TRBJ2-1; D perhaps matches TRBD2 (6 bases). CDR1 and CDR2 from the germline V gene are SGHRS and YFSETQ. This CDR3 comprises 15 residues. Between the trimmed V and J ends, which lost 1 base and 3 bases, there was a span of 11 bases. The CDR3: CASSLSGGNYNEQFF. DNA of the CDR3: TGCGCCAGCAGCTTGAGTGGCGGGAACTACAATGAGCAGTTCTTC.

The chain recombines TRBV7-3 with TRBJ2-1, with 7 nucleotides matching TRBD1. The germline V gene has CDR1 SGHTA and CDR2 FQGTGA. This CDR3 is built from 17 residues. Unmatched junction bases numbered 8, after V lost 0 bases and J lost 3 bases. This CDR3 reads CASSLTNGQAIYNEQFF. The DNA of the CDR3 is TGTGCCAGCAGCTTAACTAACGGACAGGCGATCTACAATGAGCAGTTCTTC.

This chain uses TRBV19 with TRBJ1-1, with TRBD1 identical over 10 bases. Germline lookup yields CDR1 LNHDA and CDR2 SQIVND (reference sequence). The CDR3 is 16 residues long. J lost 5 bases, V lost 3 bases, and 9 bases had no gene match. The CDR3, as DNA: TGTGCCAGTAGTATGGAGACAGGGGGCGCGTCGACTGAAGCTTTCTTT. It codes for CASSMETGGASTEAFF.

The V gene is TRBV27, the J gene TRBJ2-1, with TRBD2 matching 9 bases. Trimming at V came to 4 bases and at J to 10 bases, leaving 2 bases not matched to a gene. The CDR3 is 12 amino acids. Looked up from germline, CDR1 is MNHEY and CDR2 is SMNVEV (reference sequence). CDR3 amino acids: CASSSLAGEQFF. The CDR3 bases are TGTGCCAGCAGTTCCCTAGCGGGAGAGCAGTTCTTC.

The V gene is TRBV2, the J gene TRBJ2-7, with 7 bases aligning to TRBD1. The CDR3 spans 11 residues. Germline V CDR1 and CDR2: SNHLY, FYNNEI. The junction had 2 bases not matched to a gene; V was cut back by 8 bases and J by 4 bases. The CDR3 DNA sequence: TGTGCCAGCTCACAGGGGTACGAGCAGTACTTC. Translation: CASSQGYEQYF.

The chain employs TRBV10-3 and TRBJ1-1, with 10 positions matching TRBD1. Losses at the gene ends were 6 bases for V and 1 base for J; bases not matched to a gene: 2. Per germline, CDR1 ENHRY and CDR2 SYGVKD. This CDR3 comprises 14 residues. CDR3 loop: CAISGTGENTEAFF. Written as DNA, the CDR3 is TGTGCCATCAGCGGGACAGGGGAGAACACTGAAGCTTTCTTT.

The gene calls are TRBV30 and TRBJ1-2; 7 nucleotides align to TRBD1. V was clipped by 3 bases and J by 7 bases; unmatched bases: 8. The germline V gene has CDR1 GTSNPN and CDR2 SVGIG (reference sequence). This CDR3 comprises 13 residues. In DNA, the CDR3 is TGTGCCTGGAGCGAGGGGGCAGGAGGTGGCTACACCTTC. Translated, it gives CAWSEGAGGGYTF.

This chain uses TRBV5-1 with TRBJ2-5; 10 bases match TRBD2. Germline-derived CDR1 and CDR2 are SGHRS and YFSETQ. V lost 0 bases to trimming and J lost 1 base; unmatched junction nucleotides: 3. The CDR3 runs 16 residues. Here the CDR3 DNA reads TGCGCCAGCAGCTTGGTACTAGCGGGGAGCCAAGAGACCCAGTACTTC. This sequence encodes CASSLVLAGSQETQYF.

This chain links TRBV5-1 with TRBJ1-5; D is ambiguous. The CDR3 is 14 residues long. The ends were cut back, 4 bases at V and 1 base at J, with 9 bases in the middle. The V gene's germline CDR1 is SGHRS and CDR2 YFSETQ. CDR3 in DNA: TGCGCCAGCAGCCGTGGAGACAGCAATCAGCCCCAGCATTTT. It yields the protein CASSRGDSNQPQHF.

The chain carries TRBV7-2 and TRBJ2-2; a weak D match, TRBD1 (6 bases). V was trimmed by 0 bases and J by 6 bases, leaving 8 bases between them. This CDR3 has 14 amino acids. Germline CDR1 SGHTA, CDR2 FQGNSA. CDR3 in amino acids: CASSLAQGAGELFF. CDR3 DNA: TGTGCCAGCAGCTTAGCACAGGGAGCCGGGGAGCTGTTTTTT.

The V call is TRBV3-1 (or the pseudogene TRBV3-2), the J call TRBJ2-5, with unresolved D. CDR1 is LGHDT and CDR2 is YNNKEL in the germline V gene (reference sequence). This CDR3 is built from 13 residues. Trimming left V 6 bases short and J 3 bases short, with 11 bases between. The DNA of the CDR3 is TGTGCCAGCAGAAGAAGAGCTGAAGAGACCCAGTACTTC. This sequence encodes CASRRRAEETQYF.

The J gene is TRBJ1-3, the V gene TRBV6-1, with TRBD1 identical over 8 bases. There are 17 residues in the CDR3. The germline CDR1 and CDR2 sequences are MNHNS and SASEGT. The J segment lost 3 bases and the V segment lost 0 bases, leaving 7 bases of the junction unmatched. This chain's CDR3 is CASSEAGPGGGGNTIYF. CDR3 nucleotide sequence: TGTGCCAGCAGTGAAGCAGGCCCAGGGGGCGGTGGAAACACCATATATTTT.

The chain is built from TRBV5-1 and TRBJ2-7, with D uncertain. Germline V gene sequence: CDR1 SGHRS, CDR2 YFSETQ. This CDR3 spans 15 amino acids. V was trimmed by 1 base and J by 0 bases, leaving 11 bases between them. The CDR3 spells CASSLKSNFSYEQYF. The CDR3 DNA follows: TGCGCCAGCAGCTTGAAAAGTAACTTCTCCTACGAGCAGTACTTC.

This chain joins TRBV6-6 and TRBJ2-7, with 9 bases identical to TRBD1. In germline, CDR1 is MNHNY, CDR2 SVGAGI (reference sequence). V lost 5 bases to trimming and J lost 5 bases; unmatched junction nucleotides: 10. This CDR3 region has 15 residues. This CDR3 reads CASSPRRTGANEQYF. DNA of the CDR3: TGTGCCAGCAGTCCCCGGCGGACAGGGGCAAACGAGCAGTACTTC.

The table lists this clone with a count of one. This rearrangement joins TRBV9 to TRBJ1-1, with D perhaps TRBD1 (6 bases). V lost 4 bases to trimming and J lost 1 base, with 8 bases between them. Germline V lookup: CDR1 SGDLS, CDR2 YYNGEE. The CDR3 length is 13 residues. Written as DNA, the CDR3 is TGTGCCAGCAGCCTACAGGGGAACACTGAAGCTTTCTTT. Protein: CASSLQGNTEAFF.

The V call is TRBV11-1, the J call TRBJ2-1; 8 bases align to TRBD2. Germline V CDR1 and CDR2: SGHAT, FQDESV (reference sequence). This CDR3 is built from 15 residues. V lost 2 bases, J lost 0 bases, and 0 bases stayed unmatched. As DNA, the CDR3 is TGTGCCAGCAGCTTAAGCGGGGGCTCCTACAATGAGCAGTTCTTC. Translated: CASSLSGGSYNEQFF.

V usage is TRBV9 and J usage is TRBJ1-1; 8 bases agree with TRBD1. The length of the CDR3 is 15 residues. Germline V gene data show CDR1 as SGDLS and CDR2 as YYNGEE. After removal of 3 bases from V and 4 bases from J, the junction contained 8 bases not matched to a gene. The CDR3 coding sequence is TGTGCCAGCAGCGCCCAGGGGGCCGGCAGCACTGAAGCTTTCTTT. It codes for CASSAQGAGSTEAFF.

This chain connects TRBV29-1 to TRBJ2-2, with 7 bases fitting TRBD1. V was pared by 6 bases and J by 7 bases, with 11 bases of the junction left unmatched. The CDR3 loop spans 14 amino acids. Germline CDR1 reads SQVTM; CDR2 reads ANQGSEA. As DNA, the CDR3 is TGCAGCGTCCAGACAGGGCGGTACATCGGGGAGCTGTTTTTT. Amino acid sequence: CSVQTGRYIGELFF.

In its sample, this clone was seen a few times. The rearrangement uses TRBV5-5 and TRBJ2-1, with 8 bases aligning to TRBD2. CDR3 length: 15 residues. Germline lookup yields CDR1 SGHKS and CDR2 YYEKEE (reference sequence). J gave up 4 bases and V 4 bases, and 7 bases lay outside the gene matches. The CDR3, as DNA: TGTGCCAGCAGCCGCGGGGGGTCCCTTTACAATGAGCAGTTCTTC. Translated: CASSRGGSLYNEQFF.